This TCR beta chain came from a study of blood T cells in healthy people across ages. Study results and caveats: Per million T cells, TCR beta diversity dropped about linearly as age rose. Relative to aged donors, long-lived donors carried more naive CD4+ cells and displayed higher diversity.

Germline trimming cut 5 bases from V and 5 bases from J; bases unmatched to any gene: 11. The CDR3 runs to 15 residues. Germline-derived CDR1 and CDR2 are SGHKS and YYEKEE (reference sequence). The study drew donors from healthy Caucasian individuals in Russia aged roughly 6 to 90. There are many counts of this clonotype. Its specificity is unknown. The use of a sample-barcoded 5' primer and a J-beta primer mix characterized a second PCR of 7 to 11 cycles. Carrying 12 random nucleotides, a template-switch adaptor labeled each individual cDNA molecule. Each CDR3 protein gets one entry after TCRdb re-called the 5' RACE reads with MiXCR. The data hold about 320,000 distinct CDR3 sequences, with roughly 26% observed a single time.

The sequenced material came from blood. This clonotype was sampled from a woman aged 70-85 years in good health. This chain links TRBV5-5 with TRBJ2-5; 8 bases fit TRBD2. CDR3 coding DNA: TGTGCCAGCAGACTAAGGGGACTAGATGGGGAGACCCAGTACTTC. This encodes CASRLRGLDGETQYF.